One and the same sample provided the 13 T cell receptor beta chains below, sequenced in a study of blood T cell repertoires in COVID-19. Produced via immunoSEQ multiplex PCR; TCRdb's table is partial and in-frame only. The sample contains over 120,000 clones, roughly 79% of which appear only once. Sequencing was done on a sample of PBMCs or T cells enriched from blood (not recorded which). The origin of the receptors is a woman in her 50s who had recovered from COVID-19.

The rearrangement uses TRBV19 and TRBJ1-5; TRBD1 aligns across 8 bases. Germline V gene lookup returns CDR1 LNHDA and CDR2 SQIVND (reference sequence). V dropped 3 bases and J dropped 9; count of bases not matched to a gene: 10. The length of the CDR3 is 15 residues. The CDR3 is CASSIGGTGDGPQHF. The CDR3 DNA sequence: TGTGCCAGTAGTATCGGCGGGACAGGCGACGGGCCCCAGCATTTT.

This chain links TRBV7-8 with TRBJ2-2; perhaps TRBD2 as D (6 bases). The CDR3 has 15 residues. The V gene lost 8 bases and the J gene lost 4 bases, with 17 bases spanning the gap. Germline V gene data show CDR1 as SGHVS and CDR2 as FQNEAQ. In DNA, the CDR3 is TGTGCCAGCTCCATGGGACCCGGGGGCACCGGGGAGCTGTTTTTT. Its protein product is CASSMGPGGTGELFF.

By share, this clone ranks as medium-sized. This chain connects TRBV9 to TRBJ1-2, with D maybe TRBD1 (6 bases). The CDR3 is 13 residues long. In germline, CDR1 is SGDLS, CDR2 YYNGEE. Trimming took off 1 base at V and 3 bases at J, with 7 bases between the two ends. The CDR3 spells CASSVRQDYGYTF. The CDR3 DNA follows: TGTGCCAGCAGCGTACGACAGGACTATGGCTACACCTTC.

The chain carries TRBV7-3 and TRBJ2-1; 9 positions match TRBD2. V was pared by 5 bases and J by 7 bases, with 9 bases of the junction left unmatched. There are 15 residues in the CDR3. Per the germline V gene, CDR1 is SGHTA and CDR2 is FQGTGA. The CDR3 reads CASSLIAGERNEQFF. CDR3 in DNA: TGTGCCAGCAGCCTCATAGCGGGAGAACGAAATGAGCAGTTCTTC.

This clone was detected only once. This chain uses TRBV2 with TRBJ1-5; D might be TRBD1 (6 bases). This CDR3 contains 15 residues. Germline CDR1 reads SNHLY; CDR2 reads FYNNEI. The V end lost 6 bases, the J end lost 0 bases, and 12 bases lay between the germline ends. CDR3 loop: CASSGDTLSNQPQHF. As DNA, the CDR3 is TGTGCCAGCAGCGGGGACACCCTTAGCAATCAGCCCCAGCATTTT.

The chain employs TRBV7-6 and TRBJ2-1; 8 nucleotides match TRBD2. Looked up from germline, CDR1 is SGHVS and CDR2 is FNYEAQ. Trimming removed 3 bases from V and 13 bases from J; junction bases left unmatched: 8. The CDR3 is 13 residues long. CDR3 sequence (DNA): TGTGCCAGCAGCTTTGAAAGCGGGGGAGCACAGTTCTTC. Protein sequence: CASSFESGGAQFF.

The chain couples TRBV11-3 to TRBJ2-5, with D possibly being TRBD1 or TRBD2 (5 bases each). Germline V gene sequence: CDR1 SGHNT, CDR2 YENEEA. Trimming pared 5 bases from V and 5 bases from J, leaving 12 bases between. CDR3 length: 13 amino acids. The CDR3 bases are TGTGCCAGCAGCCTAGGGGAGTGGGAGACCCAGTACTTC. Translating it yields CASSLGEWETQYF.

The chain couples TRBV20-1 to TRBJ2-7, with 8 bases that match TRBD2. With 3 bases clipped from V and 2 bases from J, the junction kept 12 bases outside the gene matches. This CDR3 contains 16 residues. Germline lookup yields CDR1 DFQATT and CDR2 SNEGSKA (reference sequence). The CDR3 protein is CSASLPSGGSTYEQYF. The CDR3 DNA sequence: TGCAGTGCTAGTCTTCCGAGCGGGGGCAGCACCTACGAGCAGTACTTC.

This sequence joins TRBV19 and TRBJ1-3; 7 nucleotides line up with TRBD1. Unmatched junction bases numbered 6, after V lost 7 bases and J lost 3 bases. Germline V gene data show CDR1 as LNHDA and CDR2 as SQIVND (reference sequence). The CDR3 consists of 14 residues. The DNA of the CDR3 is TGTGCCAGTACTTCCGGGACAGTTGGAAACACCATATATTTT. Amino acids: CASTSGTVGNTIYF. The variable domain in full, completed from reference TRBV19 and TRBJ1-3, reads DGGITQSPKYLFRKEGQNVTLSCEQNLNHDAMYWYRQDPGQGLRLIYYSQIVNDFQKGDIAEGYSVSREKKESFPLTVTSAQKNPTAFYLCASTSGTVGNTIYFGEGSWLTVV.

The chain has TRBV25-1 and TRBJ2-7, with 8 bases that match TRBD2. CDR3 length: 17 amino acids. V lost 4 bases and J lost 2; bases outside the gene matches: 13. CDR1 is MGHDK, CDR2 SYGVNS, per germline. CDR3 amino acids: CASSVSLGRGATYEQYF. CDR3 nucleotide sequence: TGTGCCAGCAGTGTTTCCCTAGGGCGGGGGGCCACCTACGAGCAGTACTTC.

The chain links TRBV5-1 to TRBJ2-1, with 9 nucleotides matching TRBD2. V gave up 4 bases and J gave up 5 bases; unmatched junction bases: 10. Germline assignment: CDR1 SGHRS and CDR2 YFSETQ. The CDR3 runs 16 residues. The CDR3 DNA reads TGCGCCAGCAGCGCCGGAGCGGGGGGCTTAGACAATGAGCAGTTCTTC. This translates into CASSAGAGGLDNEQFF.

The chain links TRBV19 to TRBJ2-1; a weak D match, TRBD2 (6 bases). This CDR3 is 12 amino acids long. With 7 bases removed from V and 6 bases from J, the gap between germline ends came to 10 bases. Germline CDR1 and CDR2: LNHDA and SQIVND (reference sequence). CDR3 sequence reads: CASNEGGNEQFF. DNA for the CDR3: TGTGCCAGTAACGAGGGAGGCAATGAGCAGTTCTTC.

The V and J genes are TRBV28 and TRBJ1-3; TRBD1 agrees at 7 bases. V lost 6 bases and J lost 0; bases outside the gene matches: 8. From germline, CDR1 is MDHEN and CDR2 SYDVKM. This CDR3 is built from 16 residues. The CDR3 coding sequence is TGTGCCAGCAGCCGAACCCGGGACAGCTCTGGAAACACCATATATTTT. The encoded protein is CASSRTRDSSGNTIYF.